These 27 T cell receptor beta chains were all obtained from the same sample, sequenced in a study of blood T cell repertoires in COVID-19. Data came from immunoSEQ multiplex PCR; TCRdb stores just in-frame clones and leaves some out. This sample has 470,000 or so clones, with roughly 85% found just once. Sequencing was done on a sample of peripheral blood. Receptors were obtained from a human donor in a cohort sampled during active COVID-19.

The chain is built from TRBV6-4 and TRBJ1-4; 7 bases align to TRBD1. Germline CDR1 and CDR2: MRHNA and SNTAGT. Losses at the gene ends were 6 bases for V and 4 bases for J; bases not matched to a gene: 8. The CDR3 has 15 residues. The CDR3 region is CASSPGTVDNEKLFF. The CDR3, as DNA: TGTGCCAGCAGCCCCGGGACAGTAGATAATGAAAAACTGTTTTTT.

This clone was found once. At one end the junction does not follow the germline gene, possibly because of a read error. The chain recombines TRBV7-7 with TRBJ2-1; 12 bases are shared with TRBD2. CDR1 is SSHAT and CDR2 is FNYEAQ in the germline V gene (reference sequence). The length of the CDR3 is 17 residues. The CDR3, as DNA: TGTGCTAGCAGCTCCCTGGCGACTAGCGGGAGCCTTGATGAGCAGTTCTTC. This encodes CASSSLATSGSLDEQFF.

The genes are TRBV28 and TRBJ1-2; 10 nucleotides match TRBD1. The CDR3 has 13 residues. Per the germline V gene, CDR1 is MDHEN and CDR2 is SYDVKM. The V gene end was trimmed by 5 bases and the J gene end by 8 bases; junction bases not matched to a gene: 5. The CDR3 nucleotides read TGTGCCAGCAGTGTGACAGGGGGCTGGGGCTACACCTTC. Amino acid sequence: CASSVTGGWGYTF.

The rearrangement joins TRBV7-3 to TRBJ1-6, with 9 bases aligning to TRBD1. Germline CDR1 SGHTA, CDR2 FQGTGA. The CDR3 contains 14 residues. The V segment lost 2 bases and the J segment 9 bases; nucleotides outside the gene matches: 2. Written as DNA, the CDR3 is TGTGCCAGCAGCTTAGACAGGGGGTCTTCACCCCTCCACTTT. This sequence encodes CASSLDRGSSPLHF.

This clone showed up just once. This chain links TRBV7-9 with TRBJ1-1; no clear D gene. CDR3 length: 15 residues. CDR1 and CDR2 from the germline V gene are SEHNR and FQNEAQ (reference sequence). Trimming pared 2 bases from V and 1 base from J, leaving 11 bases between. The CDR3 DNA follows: TGTGCCAGCAGCTTAAGTGGCCTAGGGAACACTGAAGCTTTCTTT. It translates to CASSLSGLGNTEAFF.

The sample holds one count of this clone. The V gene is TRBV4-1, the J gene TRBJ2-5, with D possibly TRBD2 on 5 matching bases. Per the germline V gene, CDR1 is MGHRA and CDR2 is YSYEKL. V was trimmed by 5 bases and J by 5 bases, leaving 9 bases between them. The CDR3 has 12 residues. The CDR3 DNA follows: TGCGCCAGCAGCGGAGGACGGGAGACCCAGTACTTC. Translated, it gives CASSGGRETQYF.

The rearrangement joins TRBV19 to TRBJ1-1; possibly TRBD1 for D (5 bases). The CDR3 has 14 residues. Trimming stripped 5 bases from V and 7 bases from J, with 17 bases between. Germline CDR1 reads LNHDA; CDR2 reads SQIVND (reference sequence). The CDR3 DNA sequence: TGTGCCAGTAGTTCCCAGTTACGGGGGGTTGAAGCTTTCTTT. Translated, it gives CASSSQLRGVEAFF.

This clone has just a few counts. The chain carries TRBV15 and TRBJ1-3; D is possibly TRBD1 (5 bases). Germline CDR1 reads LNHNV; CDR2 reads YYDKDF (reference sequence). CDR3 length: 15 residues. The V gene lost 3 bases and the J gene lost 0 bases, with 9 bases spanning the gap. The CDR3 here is CATSREGSSGNTIYF. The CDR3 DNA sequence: TGTGCCACCAGCAGGGAGGGGAGCTCTGGAAACACCATATATTTT.

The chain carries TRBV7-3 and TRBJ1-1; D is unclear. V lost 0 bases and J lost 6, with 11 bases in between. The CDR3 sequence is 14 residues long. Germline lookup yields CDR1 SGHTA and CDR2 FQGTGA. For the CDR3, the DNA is TGTGCCAGCAGCTTAACGCACGGAGACGCTGAAGCTTTCTTT. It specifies CASSLTHGDAEAFF.

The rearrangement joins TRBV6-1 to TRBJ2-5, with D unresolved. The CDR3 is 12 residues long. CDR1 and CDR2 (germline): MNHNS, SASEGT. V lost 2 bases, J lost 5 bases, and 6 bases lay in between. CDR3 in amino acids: CASSELGETQYF. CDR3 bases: TGTGCCAGCAGTGAACTCGGGGAGACCCAGTACTTC.

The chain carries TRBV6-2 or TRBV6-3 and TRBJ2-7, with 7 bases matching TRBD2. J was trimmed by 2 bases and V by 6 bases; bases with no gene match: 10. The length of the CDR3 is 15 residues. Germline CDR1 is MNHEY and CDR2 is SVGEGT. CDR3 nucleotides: TGTGCCAGCAGCCAATCGAGCGGGATCACCTACGAGCAGTACTTC. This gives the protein CASSQSSGITYEQYF.

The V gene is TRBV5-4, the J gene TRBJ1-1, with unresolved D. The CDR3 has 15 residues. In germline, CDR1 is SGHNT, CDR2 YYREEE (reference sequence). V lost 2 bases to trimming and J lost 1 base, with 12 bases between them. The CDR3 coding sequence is TGTGCCAGCAGCTTCTTTCGTAGCGGGAACACTGAAGCTTTCTTT. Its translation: CASSFFRSGNTEAFF.

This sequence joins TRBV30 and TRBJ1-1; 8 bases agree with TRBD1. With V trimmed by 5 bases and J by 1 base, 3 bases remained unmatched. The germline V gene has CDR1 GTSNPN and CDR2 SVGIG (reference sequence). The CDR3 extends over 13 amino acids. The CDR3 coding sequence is TGTGCCTGGGAACAGGGGGGGAACACTGAAGCTTTCTTT. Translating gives CAWEQGGNTEAFF.

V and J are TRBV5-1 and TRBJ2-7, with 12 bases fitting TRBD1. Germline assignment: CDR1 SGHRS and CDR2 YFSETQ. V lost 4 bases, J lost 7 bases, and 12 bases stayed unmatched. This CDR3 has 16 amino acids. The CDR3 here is CASSPVPGQGAGEQYF. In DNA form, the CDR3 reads TGCGCCAGCAGCCCGGTCCCGGGACAGGGGGCGGGTGAGCAGTACTTC.

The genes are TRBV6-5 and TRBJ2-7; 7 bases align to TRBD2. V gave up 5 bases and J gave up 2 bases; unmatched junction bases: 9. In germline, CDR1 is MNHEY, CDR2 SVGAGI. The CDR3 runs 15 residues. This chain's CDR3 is CASSSGTAHPYEQYF. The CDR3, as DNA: TGTGCCAGCAGTAGCGGGACGGCACACCCCTACGAGCAGTACTTC.

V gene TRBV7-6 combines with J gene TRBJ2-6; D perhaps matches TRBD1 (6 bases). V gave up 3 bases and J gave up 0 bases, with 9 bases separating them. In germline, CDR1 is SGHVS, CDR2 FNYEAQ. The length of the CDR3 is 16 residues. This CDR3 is CASSLTQGSGANVLTF. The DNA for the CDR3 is TGTGCCAGCAGCTTGACACAGGGCTCTGGGGCCAACGTCCTGACTTTC.

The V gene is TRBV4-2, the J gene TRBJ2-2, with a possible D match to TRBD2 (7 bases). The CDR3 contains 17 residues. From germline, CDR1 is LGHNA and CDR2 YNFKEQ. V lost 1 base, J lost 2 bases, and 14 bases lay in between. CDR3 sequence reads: CASSQVRGAVNTGELFF. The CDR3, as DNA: TGTGCCAGCAGCCAAGTTCGGGGGGCCGTTAACACCGGGGAGCTGTTTTTT.

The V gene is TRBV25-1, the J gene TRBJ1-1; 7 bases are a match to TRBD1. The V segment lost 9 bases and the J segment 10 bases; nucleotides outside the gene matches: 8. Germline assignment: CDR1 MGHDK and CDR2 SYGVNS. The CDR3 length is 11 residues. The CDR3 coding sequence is TGTGCCAGTGGTCCTTACAGGGGAGCTTTCTTT. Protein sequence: CASGPYRGAFF.

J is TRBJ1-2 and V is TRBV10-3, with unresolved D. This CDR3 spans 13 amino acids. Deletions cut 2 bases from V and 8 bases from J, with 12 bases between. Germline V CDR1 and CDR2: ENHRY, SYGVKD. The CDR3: CAISERGIQGYTF. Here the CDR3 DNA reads TGTGCCATCAGTGAGCGTGGTATTCAGGGCTACACCTTC.

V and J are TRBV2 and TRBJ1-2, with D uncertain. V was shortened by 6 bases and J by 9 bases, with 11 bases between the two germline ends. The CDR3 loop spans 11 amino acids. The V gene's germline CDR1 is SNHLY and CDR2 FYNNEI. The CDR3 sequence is CASRVELSYTF. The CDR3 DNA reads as TGTGCCAGCAGGGTAGAACTGAGCTACACCTTC. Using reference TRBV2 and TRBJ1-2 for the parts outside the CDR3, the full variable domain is EPEVTQTPSHQVTQMGQEVILRCVPISNHLYFYWYRQILGQKVEFLVSFYNNEISEKSEIFDDQFSVERPDGSNFTLKIRSTKLEDSAMYFCASRVELSYTFGSGTRLTVV.

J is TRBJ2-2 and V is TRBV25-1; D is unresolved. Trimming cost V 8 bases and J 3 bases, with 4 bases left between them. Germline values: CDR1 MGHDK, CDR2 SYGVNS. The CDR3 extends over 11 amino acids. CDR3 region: CASRYTGELFF. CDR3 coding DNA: TGTGCCAGCCGTTACACCGGGGAGCTGTTTTTT.

This CDR3 is CASSQDISSNYGYTF. The CDR3 nucleotides are TGCGCCAGCAGCCAAGATATCTCCTCTAACTATGGCTACACCTTC. The chain has TRBV4-1 and TRBJ1-2; D remains ambiguous. The germline V gene has CDR1 MGHRA and CDR2 YSYEKL. V was shortened by 0 bases and J by 0 bases, with 8 bases between the two germline ends. This CDR3 contains 15 residues.

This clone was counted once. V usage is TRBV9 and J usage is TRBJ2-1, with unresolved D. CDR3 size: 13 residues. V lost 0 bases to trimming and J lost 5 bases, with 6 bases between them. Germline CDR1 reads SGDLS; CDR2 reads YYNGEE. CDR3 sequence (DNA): TGTGCCAGCAGCGTAGATAGAAACAATGAGCAGTTCTTC. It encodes CASSVDRNNEQFF.

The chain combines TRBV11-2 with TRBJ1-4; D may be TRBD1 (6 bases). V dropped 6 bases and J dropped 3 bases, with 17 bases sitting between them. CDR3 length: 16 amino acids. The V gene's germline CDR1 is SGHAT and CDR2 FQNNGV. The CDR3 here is CASSSGNRAANEKLFF. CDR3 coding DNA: TGTGCCAGCAGTTCGGGCAACAGGGCGGCTAATGAAAAACTGTTTTTT.

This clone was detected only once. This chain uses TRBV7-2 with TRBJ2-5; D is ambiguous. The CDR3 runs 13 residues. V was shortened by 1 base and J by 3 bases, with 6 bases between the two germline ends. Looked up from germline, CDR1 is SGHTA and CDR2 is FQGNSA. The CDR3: CASSLGLKETQYF. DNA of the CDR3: TGTGCCAGCAGCTTAGGACTGAAAGAGACCCAGTACTTC.

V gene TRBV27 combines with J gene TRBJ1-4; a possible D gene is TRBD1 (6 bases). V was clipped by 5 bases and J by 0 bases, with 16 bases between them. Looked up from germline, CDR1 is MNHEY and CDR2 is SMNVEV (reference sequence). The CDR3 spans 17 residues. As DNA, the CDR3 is TGTGCCAGCAGTCCGACTCTCTACAGGGCAACTAATGAAAAACTGTTTTTT. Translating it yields CASSPTLYRATNEKLFF.

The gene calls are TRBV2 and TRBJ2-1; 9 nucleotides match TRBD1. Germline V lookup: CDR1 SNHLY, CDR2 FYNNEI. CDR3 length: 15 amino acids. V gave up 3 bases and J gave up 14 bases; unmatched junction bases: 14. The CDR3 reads CASSEGTGFIRMEFF. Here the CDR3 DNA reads TGTGCCAGCAGTGAGGGGACAGGGTTCATCAGAATGGAGTTCTTC.